The 27 T cell receptor beta chains presented below share a single source sample, sequenced in a study of blood T cell repertoires in COVID-19. Measured with immunoSEQ multiplex PCR; TCRdb has only the in-frame clones, and not every one. The sample includes 350,000 or so clones, over 70% seen only once; the top ten take 3%. The sample was peripheral blood. The receptors were gathered from a man between 25 and 39 years old with active or convalescent COVID-19.

The J gene is TRBJ2-1, the V gene TRBV30; a weak D match, TRBD1 (7 bases). Germline assignment: CDR1 GTSNPN and CDR2 SVGIG (reference sequence). Trimming cost V 8 bases and J 8 bases, with 13 bases left between them. The CDR3 is 11 amino acids. The CDR3 spells CAQGGSHEQFF. CDR3 DNA sequence: TGTGCCCAGGGGGGAAGTCATGAGCAGTTCTTC.

The chain joins TRBV18 to TRBJ2-1; D is ambiguous. Germline V gene sequence: CDR1 KGHSH, CDR2 LQKENI. CDR3 size: 13 residues. V dropped 7 bases and J dropped 0 bases, with 7 bases sitting between them. The CDR3 sequence: CASCPSSYNEQFF. The CDR3 nucleotides are TGTGCCAGCTGTCCGAGCTCCTACAATGAGCAGTTCTTC.

The CDR3 DNA follows: TGTGCCAGCAGTGAGGCGGGGTATAGCAATCAGCCCCAGCATTTT. Protein product: CASSEAGYSNQPQHF. This chain links TRBV6-1 with TRBJ1-5; no firm D call. This CDR3 contains 15 residues. V gave up 3 bases and J gave up 0 bases, with 9 bases separating them. Germline V gene data show CDR1 as MNHNS and CDR2 as SASEGT.

V gene TRBV15 combines with J gene TRBJ1-3; TRBD1 matches at 9 bases. Germline values: CDR1 LNHNV, CDR2 YYDKDF (reference sequence). The trim removed 0 bases at V and 3 bases at J, leaving 6 bases unmatched. There are 17 residues in the CDR3. CDR3 in DNA: TGTGCCACCAGCAGAGATCGGACAGGGGCTGGTGGAAACACCATATATTTT. This encodes CATSRDRTGAGGNTIYF. Variable domain in full (rest from reference TRBV15 and TRBJ1-3): DAMVIQNPRYQVTQFGKPVTLSCSQTLNHNVMYWYQQKSSQAPKLLFHYYDKDFNNEADTPDNFQSRRPNTSFCFLDIRSPGLGDTAMYLCATSRDRTGAGGNTIYFGEGSWLTVV.

The rearrangement uses TRBV7-2 and TRBJ1-4; D may be TRBD1 (5 bases). Germline assignment: CDR1 SGHTA and CDR2 FQGNSA. Trimming left V 5 bases short and J 0 bases short, with 13 bases between. CDR3 length equals 16 residues. The CDR3, as DNA: TGTGCCAGCAGCCCAGACAGCCCCGCAACTAATGAAAAACTGTTTTTT. As protein: CASSPDSPATNEKLFF.

V usage is TRBV7-9 and J usage is TRBJ2-3; 8 positions agree with TRBD2. Germline V gene data show CDR1 as SEHNR and CDR2 as FQNEAQ (reference sequence). There are 14 residues in the CDR3. V shed 3 bases, J shed 5 bases, and the junction held 4 bases outside the gene matches. The chain's CDR3 is CASSLGLVEDTQYF. The CDR3 coding sequence is TGTGCCAGCAGCTTGGGACTAGTTGAAGATACGCAGTATTTT. Looking up the rest from reference TRBV7-9 and TRBJ2-3 gives the full variable domain: DTGVSQNPRHKITKRGQNVTFRCDPISEHNRLYWYRQTLGQGPEFLTYFQNEAQLEKSRLLSDRFSAERPKGSFSTLEIQRTEQGDSAMYLCASSLGLVEDTQYFGPGTRLTVL.

V and J are TRBV10-2 and TRBJ2-7; D is ambiguous. The CDR3 has 11 residues. Germline V gives CDR1 WSHSY, CDR2 SAAADI. Trimming left V 5 bases short and J 3 bases short, with 5 bases between. CDR3 region: CASSPIYEQYF. CDR3 nucleotide sequence: TGCGCCAGCAGTCCAATCTACGAGCAGTACTTC.

The J gene is TRBJ1-6, the V gene TRBV7-6; 7 bases agree with TRBD1. The V segment lost 5 bases and the J segment 8 bases; nucleotides outside the gene matches: 9. In germline, CDR1 is SGHVS, CDR2 FNYEAQ. The CDR3 loop spans 15 amino acids. The DNA of the CDR3 is TGTGCCAGCAGCCCACGACAGGGTGGCGATTCACCCCTCCACTTT. Translation gives CASSPRQGGDSPLHF.

The chain recombines TRBV4-1 with TRBJ2-1, with D possibly matching TRBD2 (5 bases). The CDR3 has 18 residues. Germline CDR1 MGHRA, CDR2 YSYEKL. V was pared by 0 bases and J by 6 bases, with 21 bases between. The chain's CDR3 is CASSQEIQSRDWGNEQFF. CDR3 DNA sequence: TGCGCCAGCAGCCAAGAAATCCAGTCCCGGGATTGGGGCAATGAGCAGTTCTTC.

This chain uses TRBV18 with TRBJ2-2; TRBD1 agrees at 7 bases. Germline CDR1 KGHSH, CDR2 LQKENI. CDR3 size: 15 residues. Trimming cost V 8 bases and J 1 base; bases outside gene matches: 7. Here the CDR3 DNA reads TGTGCCAGCGTCGAGGGACAGATGAACACCGGGGAGCTGTTTTTT. Protein sequence: CASVEGQMNTGELFF.

The V gene is TRBV19, the J gene TRBJ1-1; a possible D gene is TRBD1 (6 bases). V dropped 7 bases and J dropped 8 bases, with 17 bases sitting between them. This CDR3 contains 13 residues. The V gene's germline CDR1 is LNHDA and CDR2 SQIVND (reference sequence). The CDR3 DNA sequence: TGTGCCAGTATAGGGGGGGCTTCTGAGGAAGCTTTCTTT. It encodes CASIGGASEEAFF.

The J gene is TRBJ1-6, the V gene TRBV6-5, with 8 bases aligning to TRBD1. Trimming cost V 4 bases and J 10 bases; bases outside gene matches: 12. The CDR3 extends over 16 amino acids. Germline V gene data show CDR1 as MNHEY and CDR2 as SVGAGI. The CDR3 DNA reads as TGTGCCAGCAGTTCGGACAGGGCTCTGTGGGCGTCACCCCTCCACTTT. Protein product: CASSSDRALWASPLHF.

This chain connects TRBV18 to TRBJ1-5, with D uncertain. Germline V gene lookup returns CDR1 KGHSH and CDR2 LQKENI. The CDR3 contains 15 residues. V was trimmed by 2 bases and J by 3 bases, leaving 11 bases between them. The CDR3 DNA is TGTGCCAGCTCACCAGCGGGGTCCTCCAATCAGCCCCAGCATTTT. This codes for CASSPAGSSNQPQHF.

This sequence joins TRBV21-1 and TRBJ1-1; no check of the table's D call, TRBD1, against the DNA was made. TRBV21-1 counts as a pseudogene. The CDR3 covers 15 residues. In DNA form, the CDR3 reads TGTGCCAGCAGCAAGACAACACATTCGAACACTGAAGCTTTCTTT. This gives the protein CASSKTTHSNTEAFF.

The rearrangement joins TRBV5-5 to TRBJ2-7, with D perhaps TRBD1 (6 bases). V lost 4 bases and J lost 0, with 11 bases in between. The CDR3 sequence is 14 residues long. The germline CDR1 and CDR2 sequences are SGHKS and YYEKEE (reference sequence). The CDR3 region has the DNA TGTGCCAGCAGCAGGGACATCTTCTCCTACGAGCAGTACTTC. It is translated as CASSRDIFSYEQYF.

The chain couples TRBV5-6 to TRBJ2-7; 7 nucleotides line up with TRBD2. CDR1 and CDR2 from the germline V gene are SGHDT and YYEEEE. This CDR3 is built from 15 residues. V was clipped by 1 base and J by 0 bases; unmatched bases: 4. CDR3 DNA sequence: TGTGCCAGCAGCTTGTGGGGGGGGAGCTCCTACGAGCAGTACTTC. Protein: CASSLWGGSSYEQYF. The complete variable domain, with remaining parts taken from reference TRBV5-6 and TRBJ2-7, reads DAGVTQSPTHLIKTRGQQVTLRCSPKSGHDTVSWYQQALGQGPQFIFQYYEEEERQRGNFPDRFSGHQFPNYSSELNVNALLLGDSALYLCASSLWGGSSYEQYFGPGTRLTVT.

The count of this clone is one. The V call is TRBV10-2, the J call TRBJ2-7; TRBD2 matches at 10 bases. J lost 4 bases, V lost 7 bases, and 10 bases had no gene match. Per the germline V gene, CDR1 is WSHSY and CDR2 is SAAADI. The CDR3 contains 15 residues. The CDR3: CASTTSGDPSYEQYF. Here the CDR3 DNA reads TGCGCCAGCACTACTAGCGGGGATCCTTCATACGAGCAGTACTTC.

This sequence joins TRBV10-3 and TRBJ2-7; TRBD2 matches at 7 bases. The CDR3 runs to 15 residues. Germline V gene data show CDR1 as ENHRY and CDR2 as SYGVKD. V lost 4 bases and J lost 0; bases outside the gene matches: 6. The CDR3 reads CAISGGLRSSYEQYF. The CDR3 DNA is TGTGCCATCAGTGGGGGACTACGCAGCTCCTACGAGCAGTACTTC.

The gene calls are TRBV19 and TRBJ1-2, with TRBD1 identical over 7 bases. This CDR3 contains 15 residues. The trim removed 3 bases at V and 3 bases at J, leaving 7 bases unmatched. Per the germline V gene, CDR1 is LNHDA and CDR2 is SQIVND (reference sequence). The CDR3 DNA is TGTGCCAGTAGTATCGAGGGGGCAGCGGACTATGGCTACACCTTC. It is translated as CASSIEGAADYGYTF. The full variable domain, completed using reference TRBV19 and TRBJ1-2, is DGGITQSPKYLFRKEGQNVTLSCEQNLNHDAMYWYRQDPGQGLRLIYYSQIVNDFQKGDIAEGYSVSREKKESFPLTVTSAQKNPTAFYLCASSIEGAADYGYTFGSGTRLTVV.

The V and J genes are TRBV30 and TRBJ2-3; 11 bases align to TRBD1. CDR1 and CDR2 from the germline V gene are GTSNPN and SVGIG (reference sequence). The CDR3 runs 15 residues. In nucleotides, the CDR3 is TGTGCTCTCGGACAGGGGGCCTCTTTCACAGATACGCAGTATTTT. Translated: CALGQGASFTDTQYF. The whole variable domain, remainder taken from reference TRBV30 and TRBJ2-3, is SQTIHQWPATLVQPVGSPLSLECTVEGTSNPNLYWYRQAAGRGLQLLFYSVGIGQISSEVPQNLSASRPQDRQFILSSKKLLLSDSGFYLCALGQGASFTDTQYFGPGTRLTVL.

J is TRBJ2-7 and V is TRBV15; possibly TRBD2 for D (6 bases). This CDR3 spans 14 amino acids. V was pared by 3 bases and J by 7 bases, with 16 bases between. Germline CDR1 and CDR2: LNHNV and YYDKDF (reference sequence). CDR3 amino acids: CATSSGEASGEQYF. The DNA for the CDR3 is TGTGCCACCAGCAGTGGGGAGGCTTCTGGGGAGCAGTACTTC.

This chain links TRBV19 with TRBJ2-7, with a weak D call TRBD1 (6 bases). Trimming took 5 bases from V and 7 from J, leaving 18 bases between them. The germline V gene encodes CDR1 LNHDA and CDR2 SQIVND (reference sequence). This CDR3 comprises 14 residues. The chain's CDR3 is CASSETGSFGEQYF. DNA for the CDR3: TGTGCCAGTAGTGAAACAGGGTCATTTGGAGAGCAGTACTTC.

This chain links TRBV5-4 with TRBJ2-1; 7 bases line up with TRBD1. J lost 15 bases, V lost 4 bases, and 10 bases had no gene match. CDR1 is SGHNT, CDR2 YYREEE, per germline (reference sequence). There are 12 residues in the CDR3. The CDR3 spells CASSQNRGSRFF. DNA of the CDR3: TGTGCCAGCAGCCAGAACAGGGGTTCGCGGTTCTTC.

The J gene is TRBJ1-5, the V gene TRBV30; D might be TRBD1 (6 bases). CDR3 size: 13 residues. CDR1 is GTSNPN and CDR2 is SVGIG in the germline V gene (reference sequence). Trimming shortened V by 4 bases and J by 4 bases, and 11 bases separated the two germline ends. CDR3 residues: CAWNRDKNQPQHF. The CDR3 DNA reads as TGTGCCTGGAACCGGGACAAAAATCAGCCCCAGCATTTT.

The chain couples TRBV3-1 (or the pseudogene TRBV3-2) to TRBJ2-7; 10 nucleotides match TRBD1. Germline lookup yields CDR1 LGHDT and CDR2 YNNKEL (reference sequence). V shed 4 bases and J 5 bases; nucleotides not matched to a gene: 8. The CDR3 totals 15 residues. This CDR3 is CASSPGAGTGDEQYF. CDR3 in DNA: TGTGCCAGCAGCCCAGGAGCCGGGACAGGGGACGAGCAGTACTTC.

The J gene is TRBJ1-1, the V gene TRBV9; TRBD1 agrees at 7 bases. The CDR3 runs 14 residues. CDR1 is SGDLS and CDR2 is YYNGEE in the germline V gene. V lost 0 bases and J lost 4; bases outside the gene matches: 3. The CDR3 sequence: CASSVGGGRTEAFF. DNA for the CDR3: TGTGCCAGCAGCGTAGGAGGGGGCCGCACTGAAGCTTTCTTT.

The chain is built from TRBV6-6 and TRBJ2-7; possibly TRBD2 for D (6 bases). V lost 0 bases and J lost 6, with 15 bases in between. Germline loops: CDR1 MNHNY, CDR2 SVGAGI (reference sequence). The CDR3 covers 15 residues. The CDR3 nucleotides read TGTGCCAGCAGTTACTCGGGACTCTCCCCACCCGAGCAGTACTTC. It translates to CASSYSGLSPPEQYF.